The source of this TCR beta chain is a study of cytomegalovirus exposure and HLA in healthy donors. Study-level information: An earlier analysis found some 120 million unique TCR beta sequences from approximately 200 million T cells. Approximately 81% of 300 to 450 genotyped donors fell in the Caucasian-associated ancestry cluster.

Overall study results and limits: Roughly uniform sequencing depth across donors was assumed, possibly incorrectly. The CMV antigen specificity of a few CMV-associated chains was confirmed through in vitro analysis.

A word on this clone: The antigen remains undetermined.

PCR amplification relied on 60 Vbeta primers (plus 13 Jbeta primers). Only in-frame clones appear in the TCRdb table, and some are missing; sequencing was by immunoSEQ multiplex PCR. The repertoire has roughly 260,000 clones, almost 85% of them found once; the top ten carry roughly 2%. The germline gives CDR1 SGHVS, CDR2 FNYEAQ. V dropped 5 bases and J dropped 4 bases, with 14 bases sitting between them. The CDR3 totals 14 residues. The chain combines TRBV7-6 with TRBJ1-2; a possible D gene is TRBD1 (6 bases). The TCR comes from a woman in her thirties or forties in good health and CMV-seropositive. The specimen was PBMCs. The CDR3: CASSTSQGAYGYTF. DNA for the CDR3: TGTGCCAGCAGCACCTCACAGGGCGCCTATGGCTACACCTTC.